This T cell receptor beta chain was captured in a study of shared clonotypes between healthy human individuals. TCRdb's table, derived via immunoSEQ multiplex PCR, lists solely in-frame clones and lacks some. The sample holds under 2.5 million clones, 85% to 95% seen once. Deletions cut 6 bases from V and 3 bases from J, with 8 bases between. This CDR3 has 11 amino acids. CDR1 and CDR2 (germline): GTSNPN, SVGIG (reference sequence). Sequencing was carried out using naive CD4+ T cells from PBMCs. The sample's subset: CD45RA+ positively selected. The chain carries TRBV30 and TRBJ2-5; D unresolved. This TCR derives from a man between 18 and 29 years old in good health. Some clones in this sample may be carry-over from other donors' samples. CDR3 in DNA: TGTGCCTGTAATGTCGAAGAGACCCAGTACTTC. Encoded protein: CACNVEETQYF.